The 15 T cell receptor beta chains reported below all come from one sample, sequenced in a study of CD8 T cells in Susac syndrome (dated by TCRdb to the late 2010s). Library method: the immunoSEQ multiplex PCR assay. RNA was extracted using the RNeasy kit, and roughly 0.5 to 1 ug of the RNA was reverse transcribed with random hexamers. TCRdb took the public reads, trimmed them with fastp at Q25, ran MiXCR for clone calling and kept in-frame beta chains. Rows with a matching CDR3 protein are joined into one entry that keeps the most common DNA and genes. The sample records roughly 300,000 distinct CDR3 sequences, roughly 84% of which are singletons. The ten largest clonotypes hold 0.095% to 0.14% of the sample. Sequenced: CD8+ T cells from PBMCs. Receptors originate from a human donor with multiple sclerosis.

The chain recombines TRBV6-5 with TRBJ2-2; D is undetermined. Germline loops: CDR1 MNHEY, CDR2 SVGAGI. This CDR3 is 15 amino acids long. Trimming stripped 7 bases from V and 0 bases from J, with 12 bases between. The CDR3, as DNA: TGTGCCAGCAACCAAGCAGGAACGAACACCGGGGAGCTGTTTTTT. This codes for CASNQAGTNTGELFF.

V is TRBV7-9 and J is TRBJ2-2; the D gene is possibly TRBD1 (5 bases). Per germline, CDR1 SEHNR and CDR2 FQNEAQ (reference sequence). This CDR3 is 14 amino acids long. Trimming shortened V by 10 bases and J by 5 bases, and 17 bases separated the two germline ends. CDR3 DNA sequence: TGTGCCACCGCTGAGACAGTAACTACCGGGGAGCTGTTTTTT. The encoded protein is CATAETVTTGELFF.

The chain joins TRBV20-1 to TRBJ2-1; 9 bases align to TRBD2. The V segment lost 6 bases and the J segment 0 bases; nucleotides outside the gene matches: 6. This CDR3 has 15 residues. The germline V gene encodes CDR1 DFQATT and CDR2 SNEGSKA (reference sequence). CDR3 region: CSAMTSGLSYNEQFF. The CDR3 DNA follows: TGCAGTGCCATGACTAGCGGCCTCTCCTACAATGAGCAGTTCTTC.

This chain uses TRBV30 with TRBJ1-1; D unresolved. This CDR3 is built from 13 residues. V gave up 0 bases and J gave up 1 base, with 6 bases separating them. CDR1 GTSNPN and CDR2 SVGIG come from the germline V gene (reference sequence). Written as DNA, the CDR3 is TGTGCCTGGAGTGTATCAAGGAACACTGAAGCTTTCTTT. It encodes CAWSVSRNTEAFF.

The chain carries TRBV9 and TRBJ2-1; 8 positions match TRBD1. This CDR3 has 16 residues. Germline trimming cut 3 bases from V and 3 bases from J; bases unmatched to any gene: 8. Germline lookup yields CDR1 SGDLS and CDR2 YYNGEE. For the CDR3, the DNA is TGTGCCAGCAGCGCGCCGACAGGGGATAACTACAATGAGCAGTTCTTC. Translating gives CASSAPTGDNYNEQFF.

The V call is TRBV7-9, the J call TRBJ2-7; a weak D match, TRBD1 (5 bases). This CDR3 spans 15 amino acids. The V end was cut by 3 bases, the J end by 0 bases, with 12 bases between. Per germline, CDR1 SEHNR and CDR2 FQNEAQ (reference sequence). This CDR3 is CASSFGRASSYEQYF. The CDR3 DNA is TGTGCCAGCAGCTTCGGCAGGGCCTCCTCCTACGAGCAGTACTTC.

This rearrangement joins TRBV7-9 to TRBJ1-6; no firm D call. The CDR3 is 16 amino acids. CDR1 is SEHNR and CDR2 is FQNEAQ in the germline V gene (reference sequence). V dropped 2 bases and J dropped 9 bases, with 17 bases sitting between them. The CDR3 sequence is CASSLSSRVMGSPLHF. As DNA, the CDR3 is TGTGCCAGCAGCTTATCCTCTAGGGTCATGGGTTCACCCCTCCACTTT. Full variable domain (missing parts from reference TRBV7-9 and TRBJ1-6): DTGVSQNPRHKITKRGQNVTFRCDPISEHNRLYWYRQTLGQGPEFLTYFQNEAQLEKSRLLSDRFSAERPKGSFSTLEIQRTEQGDSAMYLCASSLSSRVMGSPLHFGNGTRLTVT.

The chain links TRBV18 to TRBJ2-7; 8 nucleotides match TRBD1. V shed 0 bases and J 2 bases; nucleotides not matched to a gene: 0. The CDR3 loop spans 14 amino acids. The germline CDR1 and CDR2 sequences are KGHSH and LQKENI. The CDR3 loop reads CASSPPGQAYEQYF. The CDR3 nucleotides read TGTGCCAGCTCACCACCGGGACAGGCCTACGAGCAGTACTTC.

The V call is TRBV29-1, the J call TRBJ2-1; 9 positions match TRBD1. The CDR3 is made up of 17 amino acids. Unmatched junction bases numbered 16, after V lost 1 base and J lost 9 bases. Per the germline V gene, CDR1 is SQVTM and CDR2 is ANQGSEA. The CDR3 nucleotides are TGCAGCGTTGAAGTTAGCGGTTCACAGGGGGCATCAGCTGAGCAGTTCTTC. This codes for CSVEVSGSQGASAEQFF.

The rearrangement uses TRBV9 and TRBJ2-1; 10 bases map to TRBD1. This CDR3 contains 17 residues. Looked up from germline, CDR1 is SGDLS and CDR2 is YYNGEE. With V trimmed by 4 bases and J by 6 bases, 13 bases remained unmatched. The CDR3 DNA follows: TGTGCCAGCAGCATTCCCACCGGGACAGGGGACAGCAATGAGCAGTTCTTC. Translating gives CASSIPTGTGDSNEQFF.

The chain has TRBV19 and TRBJ2-2; D possibly corresponds to TRBD1 (5 bases). V lost 7 bases, J lost 3 bases, and 9 bases lay in between. Germline CDR1 LNHDA, CDR2 SQIVND (reference sequence). This CDR3 is built from 13 residues. The DNA for the CDR3 is TGTGCCAGTAATGCCAGGGACACCGGGGAGCTGTTTTTT. Protein product: CASNARDTGELFF.

This rearrangement joins TRBV28 to TRBJ2-3; D not resolved. Trimming stripped 3 bases from V and 6 bases from J, with 13 bases between. CDR1 and CDR2 from the germline V gene are MDHEN and SYDVKM. This CDR3 has 14 amino acids. The CDR3 DNA follows: TGTGCCAGCAGTTTGCTGGGGAAGGCGGATACGCAGTATTTT. Translating it yields CASSLLGKADTQYF.

Only one count was recorded for this clonotype. The chain uses TRBV20-1 and TRBJ2-3; D may be TRBD2 (5 bases). This CDR3 is 15 amino acids long. Per the germline V gene, CDR1 is DFQATT and CDR2 is SNEGSKA (reference sequence). The V end lost 4 bases, the J end lost 4 bases, and 18 bases lay between the germline ends. CDR3 coding DNA: TGCAGTGCTAATGGACTCCCCGTGTCTCCAGATACGCAGTATTTT. As protein: CSANGLPVSPDTQYF.

V usage is TRBV2 and J usage is TRBJ2-7, with 10 bases identical to TRBD1. CDR1 and CDR2 from the germline V gene are SNHLY and FYNNEI. Trimming took 7 bases from V and 4 from J; bases not matched to a gene: 7. The CDR3 is 14 amino acids. The CDR3 DNA sequence: TGTGCCAGCATTCCGGGACAGGGGATGTACGAGCAGTACTTC. It encodes CASIPGQGMYEQYF. The complete variable domain, with remaining parts taken from reference TRBV2 and TRBJ2-7, reads EPEVTQTPSHQVTQMGQEVILRCVPISNHLYFYWYRQILGQKVEFLVSFYNNEISEKSEIFDDQFSVERPDGSNFTLKIRSTKLEDSAMYFCASIPGQGMYEQYFGPGTRLTVT.

The J gene is TRBJ2-1, the V gene TRBV28, with TRBD2 matching 7 bases. From germline, CDR1 is MDHEN and CDR2 SYDVKM. The CDR3 covers 19 residues. V was pared by 4 bases and J by 0 bases, with 15 bases of the junction left unmatched. Here the CDR3 DNA reads TGTGCCAGCAGTTACCGCTTGCGGGGGAGGGCCCCCTCCTACAATGAGCAGTTCTTC. It is translated as CASSYRLRGRAPSYNEQFF.